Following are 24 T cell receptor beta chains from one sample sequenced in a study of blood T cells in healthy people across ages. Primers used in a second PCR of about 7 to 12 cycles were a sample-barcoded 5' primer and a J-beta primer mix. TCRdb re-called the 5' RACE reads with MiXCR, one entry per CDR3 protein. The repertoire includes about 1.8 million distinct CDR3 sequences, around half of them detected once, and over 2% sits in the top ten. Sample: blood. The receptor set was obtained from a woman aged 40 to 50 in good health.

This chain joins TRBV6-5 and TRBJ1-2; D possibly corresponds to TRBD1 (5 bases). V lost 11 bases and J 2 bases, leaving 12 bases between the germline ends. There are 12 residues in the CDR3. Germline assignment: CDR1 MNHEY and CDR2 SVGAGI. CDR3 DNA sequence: TGTGCCGTAGCTCGGGGGAACTATGGCTACACCTTC. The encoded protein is CAVARGNYGYTF.

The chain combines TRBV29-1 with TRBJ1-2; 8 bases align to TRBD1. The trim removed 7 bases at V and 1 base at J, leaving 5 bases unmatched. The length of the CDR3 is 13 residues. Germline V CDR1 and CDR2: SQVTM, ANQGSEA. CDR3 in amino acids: CSGGGQGNYGYTF. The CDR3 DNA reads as TGCAGCGGCGGCGGACAGGGTAACTATGGCTACACCTTC. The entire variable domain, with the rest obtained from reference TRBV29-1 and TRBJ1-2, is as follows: SAVISQKPSRDICQRGTSLTIQCQVDSQVTMMFWYRQQPGQSLTLIATANQGSEATYESGFVIDKFPISRPNLTFSTLTVSNMSPEDSSIYLCSGGGQGNYGYTFGSGTRLTVV.

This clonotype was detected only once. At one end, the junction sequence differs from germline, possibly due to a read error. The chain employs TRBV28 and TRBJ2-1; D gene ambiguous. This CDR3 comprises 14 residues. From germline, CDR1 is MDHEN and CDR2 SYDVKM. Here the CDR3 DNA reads TGTGCCAGCAGTTTTTATGCGTCCTGCAATGAGCAGTTCTTC. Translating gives CASSFYASCNEQFF. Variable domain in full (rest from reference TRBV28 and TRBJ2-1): DVKVTQSSRYLVKRTGEKVFLECVQDMDHENMFWYRQDPGLGLRLIYFSYDVKMKEKGDIPEGYSVSREKKERFSLILESASTNQTSMYLCASSFYASCNEQFFGPGTRLTVL.

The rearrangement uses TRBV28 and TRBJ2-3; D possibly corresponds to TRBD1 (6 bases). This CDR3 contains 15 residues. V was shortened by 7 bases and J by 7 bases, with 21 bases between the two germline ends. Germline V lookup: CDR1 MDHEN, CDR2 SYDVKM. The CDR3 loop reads CASITQGLGVNTQYF. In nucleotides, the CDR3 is TGTGCCAGCATTACACAGGGTCTCGGTGTGAATACGCAGTATTTT.

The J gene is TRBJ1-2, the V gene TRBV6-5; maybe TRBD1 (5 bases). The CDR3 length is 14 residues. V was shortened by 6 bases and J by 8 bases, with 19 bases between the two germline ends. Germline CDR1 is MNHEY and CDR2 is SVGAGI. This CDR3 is CASRVDQGTGGYTF. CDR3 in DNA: TGTGCCAGCAGGGTTGACCAGGGAACTGGCGGCTACACCTTC.

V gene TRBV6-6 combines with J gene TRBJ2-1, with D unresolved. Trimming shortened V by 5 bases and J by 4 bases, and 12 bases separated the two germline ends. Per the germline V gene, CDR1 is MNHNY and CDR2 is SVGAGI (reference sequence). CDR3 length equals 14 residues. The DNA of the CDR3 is TGTGCCAGCAGTGACGTTTCCGTGTACAATGAGCAGTTCTTC. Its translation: CASSDVSVYNEQFF.

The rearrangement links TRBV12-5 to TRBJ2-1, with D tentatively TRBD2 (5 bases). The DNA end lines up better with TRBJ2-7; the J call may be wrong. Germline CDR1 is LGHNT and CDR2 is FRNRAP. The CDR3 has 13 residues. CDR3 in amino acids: CASGLGTGNEQYF. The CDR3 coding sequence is TGTGCTAGTGGTTTGGGGACTGGCAATGAGCAGTACTTC.

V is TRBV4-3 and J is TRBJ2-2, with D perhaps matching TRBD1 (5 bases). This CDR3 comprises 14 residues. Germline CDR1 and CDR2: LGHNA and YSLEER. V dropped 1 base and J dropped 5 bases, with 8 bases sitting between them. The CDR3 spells CASSQGQPTGELFF. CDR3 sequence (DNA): TGCGCCAGCAGCCAAGGACAGCCTACCGGGGAGCTGTTTTTT.

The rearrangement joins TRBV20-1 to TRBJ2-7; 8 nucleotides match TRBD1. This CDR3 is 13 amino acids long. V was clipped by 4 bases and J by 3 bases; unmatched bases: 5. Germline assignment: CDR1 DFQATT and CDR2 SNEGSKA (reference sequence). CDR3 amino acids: CSAIGQGDYEQYF. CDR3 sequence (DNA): TGCAGTGCTATAGGACAGGGAGACTACGAGCAGTACTTC.

The CDR3 sequence: CASSVGLGEETQYF. The CDR3, as DNA: TGTGCCAGCAGCGTGGGACTAGGAGAAGAGACCCAGTACTTC. This chain uses TRBV9 with TRBJ2-5, with 8 bases matching TRBD2. Trimming took 2 bases from V and 3 from J; bases not matched to a gene: 3. The V gene's germline CDR1 is SGDLS and CDR2 YYNGEE. The CDR3 consists of 14 residues.

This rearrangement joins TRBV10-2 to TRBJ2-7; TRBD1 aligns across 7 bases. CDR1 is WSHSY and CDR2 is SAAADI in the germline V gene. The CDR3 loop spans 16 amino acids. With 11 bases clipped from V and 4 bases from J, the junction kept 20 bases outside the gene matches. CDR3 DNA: TGCGCCGCCTCCGGGACAGACCCCACCTTAGCATACGAGCAGTACTTC. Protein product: CAASGTDPTLAYEQYF.

DNA for the CDR3: TGTGCCAGCAGCAGACGAGGGACTAGCGGGGGGGTTAGGAATGAGCAGTTCTTC. Amino acids: CASSRRGTSGGVRNEQFF. The J gene is TRBJ2-1, the V gene TRBV7-2; 16 bases agree with TRBD2. This CDR3 contains 18 residues. V was clipped by 5 bases and J by 7 bases; unmatched bases: 11. Germline CDR1 reads SGHTA; CDR2 reads FQGNSA.

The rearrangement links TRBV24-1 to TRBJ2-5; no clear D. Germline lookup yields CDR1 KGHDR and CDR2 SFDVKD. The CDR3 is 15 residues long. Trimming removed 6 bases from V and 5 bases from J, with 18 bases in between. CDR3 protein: CATSRWAGSMETQYF. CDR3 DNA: TGTGCCACCAGTAGATGGGCAGGATCAATGGAGACCCAGTACTTC.

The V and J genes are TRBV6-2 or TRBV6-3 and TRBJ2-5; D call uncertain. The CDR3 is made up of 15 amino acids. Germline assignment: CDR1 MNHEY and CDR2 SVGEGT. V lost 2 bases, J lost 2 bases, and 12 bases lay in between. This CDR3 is CASSYGRGRQETQYF. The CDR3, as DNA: TGTGCCAGCAGTTACGGCCGTGGGCGGCAAGAGACCCAGTACTTC.

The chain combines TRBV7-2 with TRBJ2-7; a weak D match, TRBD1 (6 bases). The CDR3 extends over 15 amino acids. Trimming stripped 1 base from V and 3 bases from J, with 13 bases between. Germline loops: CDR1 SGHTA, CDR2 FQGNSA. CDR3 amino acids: CASSLEGGMNYEQYF. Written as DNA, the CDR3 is TGTGCCAGCAGCTTAGAAGGGGGTATGAACTACGAGCAGTACTTC.

The CDR3 sequence: CASSYSSGQANEQYF. The CDR3 DNA follows: TGTGCCAGCAGTTACTCTTCGGGACAGGCGAATGAGCAGTACTTC. The V gene is TRBV6-2 or TRBV6-3, the J gene TRBJ2-5, with TRBD1 matching over 8 bases. V gave up 0 bases and J gave up 11 bases; unmatched junction bases: 11. Germline CDR1 reads MNHEY; CDR2 reads SVGEGT. This CDR3 region has 15 residues.

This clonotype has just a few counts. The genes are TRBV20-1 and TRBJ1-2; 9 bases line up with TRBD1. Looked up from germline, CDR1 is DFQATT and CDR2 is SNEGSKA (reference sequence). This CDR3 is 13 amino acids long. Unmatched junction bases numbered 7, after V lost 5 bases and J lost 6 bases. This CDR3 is CSALIGQGHGYTF. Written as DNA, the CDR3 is TGCAGTGCTTTAATAGGACAGGGGCATGGCTACACCTTC.

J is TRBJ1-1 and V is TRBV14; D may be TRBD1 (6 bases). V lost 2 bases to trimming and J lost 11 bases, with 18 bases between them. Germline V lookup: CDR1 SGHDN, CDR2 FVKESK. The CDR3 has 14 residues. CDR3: CASSQPRGGFWAFF. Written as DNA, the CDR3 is TGTGCCAGCAGCCAACCCCGAGGGGGATTTTGGGCTTTCTTT.

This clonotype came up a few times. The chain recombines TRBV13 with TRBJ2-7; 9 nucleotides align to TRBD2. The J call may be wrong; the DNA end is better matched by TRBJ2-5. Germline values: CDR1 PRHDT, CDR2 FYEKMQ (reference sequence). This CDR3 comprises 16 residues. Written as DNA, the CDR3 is TGTGCCAGCAGCTTAGGGGCAGCGGGGGGTCCGGAGACCCAGTACTTC. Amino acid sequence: CASSLGAAGGPETQYF.

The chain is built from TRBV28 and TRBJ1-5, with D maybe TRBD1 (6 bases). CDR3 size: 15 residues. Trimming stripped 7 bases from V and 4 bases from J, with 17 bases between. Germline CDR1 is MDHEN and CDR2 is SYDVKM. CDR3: CASTFGAGANQPQHF. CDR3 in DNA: TGTGCCAGCACCTTTGGGGCAGGGGCGAATCAGCCCCAGCATTTT.

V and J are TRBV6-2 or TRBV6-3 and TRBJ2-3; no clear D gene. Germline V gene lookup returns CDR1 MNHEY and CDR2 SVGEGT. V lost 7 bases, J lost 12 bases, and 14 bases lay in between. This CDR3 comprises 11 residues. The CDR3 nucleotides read TGTGCCAGCACTCCGAGGAAGAATCAGTATTTT. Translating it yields CASTPRKNQYF.

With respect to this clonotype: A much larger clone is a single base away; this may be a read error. The CDR3 protein is CASSDGQDYGYTF. CDR3 nucleotides: TGTGCCAGCAGCGACGGACAGGACTATGGCTACACCTTC. The chain carries TRBV9 and TRBJ1-2, with TRBD1 matching 7 bases. The CDR3 is made up of 13 amino acids. The junction had 2 bases not matched to a gene; V was cut back by 3 bases and J by 3 bases. CDR1 is SGDLS, CDR2 YYNGEE, per germline.

CDR3 amino acids: CASSQDLSGGAWDEQFF. In DNA, the CDR3 is TGCGCCAGCAGCCAAGACCTTAGCGGGGGGGCCTGGGATGAGCAGTTCTTC. The chain carries TRBV4-1 and TRBJ2-1; 11 bases are shared with TRBD2. Germline V lookup: CDR1 MGHRA, CDR2 YSYEKL. The CDR3 sequence is 17 residues long. V trimming: 0 bases; J trimming: 8 bases; junction bases outside the gene matches: 9.

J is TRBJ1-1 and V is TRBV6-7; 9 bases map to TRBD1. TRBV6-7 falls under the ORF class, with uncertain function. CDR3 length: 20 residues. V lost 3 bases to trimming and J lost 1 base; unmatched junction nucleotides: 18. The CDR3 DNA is TGTGCCAGCAGTTATTCCCAGCCACGGACAGGGGAGCGGGAGAACACTGAAGCTTTCTTT. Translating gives CASSYSQPRTGERENTEAFF.